At least ten counts were recorded for the clone carrying this T cell receptor (beta chain). Its antigen is unidentified. Hyperthyroidism is called stable when no ophthalmopathy develops within 18 months of follow-up. Certain patients were not enrolled. These were patients with other autoimmune diseases, uncontrolled infections, pregnancy or lactation. This specimen belongs to a study of Graves' ophthalmopathy and Graves' hyperthyroidism. Findings and limits, study-wide: Ophthalmopathy cases were distinguished from stable hyperthyroidism by a 13-signature model, reaching 85% to 90% sensitivity and roughly 80% specificity. Clonotypes were expanded in thyroid at above 0.001 frequency, and most also appeared in blood.

Amplification of TCR beta CDR3 regions used RNA transcripts. The authors performed first-round RT-PCR with HTBI primers and then a second-round multiplex PCR. In TCRdb, the multiplex PCR reads were re-called with MiXCR into one record per CDR3 protein. This sample carries about 380,000 distinct CDR3 sequences, approximately 15% of them seen once, and the ten largest clones take 5.5% to 7%. Sequenced input: peripheral blood. This TCR was sampled from a woman aged 18-29 years with stable Graves' hyperthyroidism.

CDR3 region: CASSIPGQVFNQPQHF. CDR3 sequence (DNA): TGTGCCAGTAGTATTCCGGGACAGGTCTTCAATCAGCCCCAGCATTTT. The V and J genes are TRBV19 and TRBJ1-5; 8 bases are a match to TRBD1. Germline lookup yields CDR1 LNHDA and CDR2 SQIVND (reference sequence). The junction had 7 bases not matched to a gene; V was cut back by 3 bases and J by 3 bases. The CDR3 has 16 amino acids.